This entry lists 10 T cell receptor beta chains sequenced from one sample in a study of T cell responses to AZD1222 COVID-19 vaccine. Clones were sequenced by immunoSEQ multiplex PCR, and TCRdb holds only the in-frame ones, with some missing. The sample lists 80,000 or so clones, roughly 90% occurring once. Sample: peripheral blood, taken 28 days after the second AZD1222 dose. These receptors all stem from an adult who received the AZD1222 COVID-19 vaccine.

J is TRBJ1-2 and V is TRBV6-5; D is ambiguous. The length of the CDR3 is 13 residues. Germline lookup yields CDR1 MNHEY and CDR2 SVGAGI. Trimming cost V 6 bases and J 4 bases, with 12 bases left between them. CDR3 amino acids: CASSLGRSYGYTF. CDR3 coding DNA: TGTGCCAGCAGCCTCGGCCGATCCTATGGCTACACCTTC.

In this sample, this clone turned up once. This chain uses TRBV7-3 with TRBJ1-1; 8 nucleotides align to TRBD1. With V trimmed by 5 bases and J by 2 bases, 7 bases remained unmatched. CDR1 and CDR2 (germline): SGHTA, FQGTGA. This CDR3 has 15 amino acids. CDR3: CASSELAGGNTEAFF. CDR3 bases: TGTGCCAGCAGCGAACTCGCAGGGGGCAACACTGAAGCTTTCTTT. Full variable domain (missing parts from reference TRBV7-3 and TRBJ1-1): GAGVSQTPSNKVTEKGKYVELRCDPISGHTALYWYRQSLGQGPEFLIYFQGTGAADDSGLPNDRFFAVRPEGSVSTLKIQRTERGDSAVYLCASSELAGGNTEAFFGQGTRLTVV.

V usage is TRBV7-6 and J usage is TRBJ2-1, with D perhaps TRBD1 or TRBD2 (5 bases each). Trimming removed 1 base at V and 4 bases at J, with 14 bases between. Germline loops: CDR1 SGHVS, CDR2 FNYEAQ. The CDR3 sequence is 16 residues long. The CDR3, as DNA: TGTGCCAGCAGCTTAGACGAAGGGACCACTTACAATGAGCAGTTCTTC. Its translation is CASSLDEGTTYNEQFF.

V and J are TRBV7-3 and TRBJ1-1; no firm D call. Germline-derived CDR1 and CDR2 are SGHTA and FQGTGA. Between the trimmed V and J ends, which lost 5 bases and 1 base, there was a span of 8 bases. This CDR3 is built from 13 residues. This CDR3 reads CASSPGRNTEAFF. The CDR3 bases are TGTGCCAGCAGCCCAGGACGGAACACTGAAGCTTTCTTT.

Comment on this clone: The sample has other DNA sequences that encode this CDR3 too. The chain recombines TRBV6-6 with TRBJ1-4; no reliable D call. Trimming pared 0 bases from V and 8 bases from J, leaving 4 bases between. CDR1 is MNHNY, CDR2 SVGAGI, per germline (reference sequence). The CDR3 length is 12 residues. CDR3 DNA: TGTGCCAGCAGTTACTCGAAGGAAAAACTGTTTTTT. Translating it yields CASSYSKEKLFF.

This rearrangement joins TRBV30 to TRBJ1-6, with D hard to call. CDR1 and CDR2 from the germline V gene are GTSNPN and SVGIG (reference sequence). Between the trimmed V and J ends, which lost 5 bases and 6 bases, there was a span of 11 bases. CDR3 length equals 13 residues. The CDR3 coding sequence is TGTGCCTGGCTTACATCGGGTAATTCACCCCTCCACTTT. Protein product: CAWLTSGNSPLHF.

The chain is built from TRBV9 and TRBJ2-2; possibly TRBD2 for D (6 bases). Deletions cut 4 bases from V and 0 bases from J, with 16 bases between. This CDR3 spans 17 amino acids. CDR1 and CDR2 (germline): SGDLS, YYNGEE. CDR3 sequence reads: CASSSPHGGSNTGELFF. The CDR3 nucleotides are TGTGCCAGCAGCTCCCCCCATGGAGGGTCGAACACCGGGGAGCTGTTTTTT.

The rearrangement uses TRBV7-8 and TRBJ2-2, with no clear D. This CDR3 spans 12 amino acids. The germline V gene has CDR1 SGHVS and CDR2 FQNEAQ. V was pared by 5 bases and J by 8 bases, with 9 bases between. The CDR3 coding sequence is TGTGCCAGCAGCCCGAATCGGGGGGAGCTGTTTTTT. Protein: CASSPNRGELFF. Variable domain in full (rest from reference TRBV7-8 and TRBJ2-2): GAGVSQSPRYKVAKRGQDVALRCDPISGHVSLFWYQQALGQGPEFLTYFQNEAQLDKSGLPSDRFFAERPEGSVSTLKIQRTQQEDSAVYLCASSPNRGELFFGEGSRLTVL.

CDR3: CATSREVAGEGTDTQYF. The CDR3 DNA reads TGTGCCACCAGCAGAGAAGTGGCGGGAGAGGGGACAGATACGCAGTATTTT. The chain combines TRBV15 with TRBJ2-3; TRBD2 agrees at 7 bases. J lost 3 bases, V lost 0 bases, and 9 bases had no gene match. Looked up from germline, CDR1 is LNHNV and CDR2 is YYDKDF (reference sequence). The CDR3 runs to 17 residues.

The gene calls are TRBV6-5 and TRBJ1-3; maybe TRBD1 (6 bases). Germline V gives CDR1 MNHEY, CDR2 SVGAGI. The CDR3 is made up of 15 amino acids. The germline V and J ends were trimmed by 6 bases and 0 bases, with 12 bases remaining between them. CDR3 residues: CASSRGQNSGNTIYF. The CDR3 DNA is TGTGCCAGCAGCCGGGGACAAAACTCTGGAAACACCATATATTTT.